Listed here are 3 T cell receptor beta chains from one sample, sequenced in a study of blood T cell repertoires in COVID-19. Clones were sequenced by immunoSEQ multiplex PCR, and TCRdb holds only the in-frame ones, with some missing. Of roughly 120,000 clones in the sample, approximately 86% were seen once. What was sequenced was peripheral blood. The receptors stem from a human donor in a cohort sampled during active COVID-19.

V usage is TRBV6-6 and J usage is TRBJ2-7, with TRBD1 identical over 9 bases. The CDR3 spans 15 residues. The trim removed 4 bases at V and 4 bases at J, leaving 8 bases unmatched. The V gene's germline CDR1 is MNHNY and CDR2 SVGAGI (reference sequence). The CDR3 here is CASSSPGTGSYEQYF. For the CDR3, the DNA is TGTGCCAGCAGTTCCCCCGGGACAGGGTCGTACGAGCAGTACTTC.

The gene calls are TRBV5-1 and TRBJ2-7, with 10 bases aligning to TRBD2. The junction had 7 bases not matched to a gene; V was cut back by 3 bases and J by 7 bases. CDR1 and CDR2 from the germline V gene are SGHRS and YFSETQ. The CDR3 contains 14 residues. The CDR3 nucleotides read TGCGCCAGCAGCTGGAGCGGGAGGGCCGAAGAGCAGTACTTC. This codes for CASSWSGRAEEQYF.

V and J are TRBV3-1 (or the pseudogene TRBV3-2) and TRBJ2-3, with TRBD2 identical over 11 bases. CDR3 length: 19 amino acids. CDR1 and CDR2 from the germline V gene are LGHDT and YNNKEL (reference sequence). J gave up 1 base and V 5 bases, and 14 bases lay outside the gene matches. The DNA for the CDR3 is TGTGCCAGCAGCTCCGCCCGACTAGCGGGGAAAGGCGGCACAGATACGCAGTATTTT. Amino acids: CASSSARLAGKGGTDTQYF.